Below, 29 T cell receptor beta chains from the same sample are listed, as sequenced in a study of shared clonotypes between healthy human individuals. TCRdb keeps only in-frame clones here, not all; method: immunoSEQ multiplex PCR. The table includes millions of clones, 95% detected once. Material: naive CD4+ T cells sorted from blood. Subset defined: CD45RA+ positively selected. The receptors stem from a man between 18 and 35 years old in good health.

The genes are TRBV7-2 and TRBJ1-2, with D possibly matching TRBD1 (5 bases). This CDR3 has 16 residues. In germline, CDR1 is SGHTA, CDR2 FQGNSA. V shed 2 bases and J shed 3 bases, with 16 bases lying between them. The CDR3 DNA sequence: TGTGCCAGCAGCTTAATCGGGGGAGGGCTCGACTATGGCTACACCTTC. It yields the protein CASSLIGGGLDYGYTF.

V and J are TRBV20-1 and TRBJ2-5; D gene unclear. Germline CDR1 is DFQATT and CDR2 is SNEGSKA (reference sequence). The CDR3 extends over 11 amino acids. The V gene lost 3 bases and the J gene lost 0 bases, with 2 bases spanning the gap. CDR3 loop: CSASYQETQYF. The CDR3 DNA reads TGCAGTGCTAGTTACCAAGAGACCCAGTACTTC.

The chain uses TRBV7-3 and TRBJ1-1; 10 positions match TRBD1. This CDR3 has 15 residues. The germline V gene encodes CDR1 SGHTA and CDR2 FQGTGA. The J segment lost 4 bases and the V segment lost 5 bases, leaving 7 bases of the junction unmatched. CDR3 protein: CASSPATGGSTEAFF. In DNA form, the CDR3 reads TGTGCCAGCAGCCCAGCGACAGGGGGCTCCACTGAAGCTTTCTTT.

For this clone: This CDR3 is also generated by other DNA sequences in the sample. J is TRBJ2-2 and V is TRBV29-1, with 8 bases aligning to TRBD2. V shed 6 bases and J 1 base; nucleotides not matched to a gene: 4. The CDR3 contains 14 residues. Germline V gene data show CDR1 as SQVTM and CDR2 as ANQGSEA. DNA for the CDR3: TGCAGCGTCCGCAGCGGGGGGAACACCGGGGAGCTGTTTTTT. This encodes CSVRSGGNTGELFF.

The V and J genes are TRBV11-2 and TRBJ1-6; no firm D call. The germline V gene has CDR1 SGHAT and CDR2 FQNNGV. The V and J ends lost 5 bases and 7 bases respectively, with 9 bases between them. The CDR3 is made up of 13 amino acids. The CDR3 coding sequence is TGTGCCAGCAGCCCGCAAGGGAATTCACCCCTCCACTTT. It is translated as CASSPQGNSPLHF.

This clone has a single count. The chain couples TRBV30 to TRBJ2-3; 8 bases are a match to TRBD2. Germline values: CDR1 GTSNPN, CDR2 SVGIG (reference sequence). With 2 bases clipped from V and 0 bases from J, the junction kept 7 bases outside the gene matches. The CDR3 extends over 16 amino acids. The DNA of the CDR3 is TGTGCCTGGAGTAAGGGGCTAGCGGGTAGCACAGATACGCAGTATTTT. This gives the protein CAWSKGLAGSTDTQYF.

The chain is built from TRBV9 and TRBJ1-2; D remains unclear. V lost 4 bases, J lost 8 bases, and 15 bases lay in between. The CDR3 spans 13 residues. The germline V gene encodes CDR1 SGDLS and CDR2 YYNGEE. Here the CDR3 reads CASSNSRAEGYTF. The CDR3 bases are TGTGCCAGCAGCAACTCTCGGGCGGAGGGCTACACCTTC. Full variable domain (missing parts from reference TRBV9 and TRBJ1-2): DSGVTQTPKHLITATGQRVTLRCSPRSGDLSVYWYQQSLDQGLQFLIQYYNGEERAKGNILERFSAQQFPDLHSELNLSSLELGDSALYFCASSNSRAEGYTFGSGTRLTVV.

This clone was seen only once. V usage is TRBV6-6 and J usage is TRBJ1-4; 8 positions agree with TRBD1. With V trimmed by 5 bases and J by 4 bases, 3 bases remained unmatched. Germline V gene data show CDR1 as MNHNY and CDR2 as SVGAGI (reference sequence). There are 14 residues in the CDR3. The CDR3 reads CASSLQGGNEKLFF. The CDR3 DNA is TGTGCCAGCAGTCTACAGGGGGGTAATGAAAAACTGTTTTTT.

This clone was counted between two and nine times. V gene TRBV9 combines with J gene TRBJ2-7; 7 positions agree with TRBD1. CDR3 length: 13 amino acids. The J segment lost 3 bases and the V segment lost 7 bases, leaving 7 bases of the junction unmatched. CDR1 is SGDLS, CDR2 YYNGEE, per germline. CDR3 residues: CASGRGGRYEQYF. The CDR3 nucleotides are TGTGCCAGCGGACGAGGGGGCCGCTACGAGCAGTACTTC.

The chain couples TRBV28 to TRBJ1-5, with D tentatively TRBD1 (6 bases). The germline CDR1 and CDR2 sequences are MDHEN and SYDVKM. This CDR3 has 14 residues. The ends were cut back, 3 bases at V and 6 bases at J, with 12 bases in the middle. In DNA form, the CDR3 reads TGTGCCAGCAGTTTCCCAGGGGCGCGTCAGCCCCAGCATTTT. Protein sequence: CASSFPGARQPQHF.

The chain employs TRBV28 and TRBJ2-7; 7 nucleotides align to TRBD1. This CDR3 contains 15 residues. The V and J ends lost 3 bases and 0 bases, in that order; junction bases with no gene match: 5. Germline V gene data show CDR1 as MDHEN and CDR2 as SYDVKM. This chain's CDR3 is CASSLQSGGSYEQYF. CDR3 DNA sequence: TGTGCCAGCAGTTTGCAGTCAGGGGGCTCCTACGAGCAGTACTTC.

The CDR3 reads CASGDIRDGKLFF. CDR3 DNA: TGTGCCAGTGGGGACATTCGGGACGGTAAACTGTTTTTT. V gene TRBV19 combines with J gene TRBJ1-4; tentative D call: TRBD1 (6 bases). With 8 bases removed from V and 11 bases from J, the gap between germline ends came to 18 bases. The CDR3 loop spans 13 amino acids. Per the germline V gene, CDR1 is LNHDA and CDR2 is SQIVND (reference sequence). The full variable domain, in which reference TRBV19 and TRBJ1-4 provide the parts outside the CDR3, is DGGITQSPKYLFRKEGQNVTLSCEQNLNHDAMYWYRQDPGQGLRLIYYSQIVNDFQKGDIAEGYSVSREKKESFPLTVTSAQKNPTAFYLCASGDIRDGKLFFGSGTQLSVL.

The chain links TRBV10-3 to TRBJ2-3; 7 nucleotides agree with TRBD2. The CDR3 has 16 residues. J was trimmed by 1 base and V by 3 bases; bases with no gene match: 7. From germline, CDR1 is ENHRY and CDR2 SYGVKD. The CDR3 sequence: CAISELSGVGTDTQYF. The CDR3 DNA reads as TGTGCCATCAGTGAATTGAGCGGGGTTGGCACAGATACGCAGTATTTT.

This sequence joins TRBV7-3 and TRBJ1-1; 7 nucleotides line up with TRBD1. The germline CDR1 and CDR2 sequences are SGHTA and FQGTGA. The CDR3 runs 13 residues. V was clipped by 5 bases and J by 4 bases; unmatched bases: 4. The CDR3 here is CASSQGGGTEAFF. The CDR3 nucleotides are TGTGCCAGCAGCCAGGGGGGCGGCACTGAAGCTTTCTTT.

A word on this clone: Other DNA sequences within the sample encode an identical CDR3. The V gene is TRBV9, the J gene TRBJ1-6; D is unresolved. CDR1 is SGDLS and CDR2 is YYNGEE in the germline V gene. The germline V and J ends were trimmed by 1 base and 0 bases, with 2 bases remaining between them. The CDR3 runs to 14 residues. CDR3 nucleotides: TGTGCCAGCAGCGTAAACTCCTATAATTCACCCCTCCACTTT. Translated, it gives CASSVNSYNSPLHF.

J is TRBJ2-2 and V is TRBV7-9, with D possibly being TRBD1 or TRBD2 (5 bases each). This CDR3 is 12 amino acids long. Germline assignment: CDR1 SEHNR and CDR2 FQNEAQ (reference sequence). The V end was cut by 4 bases, the J end by 9 bases, with 9 bases between. CDR3 DNA: TGTGCCAGCAGCTACTCGGGGCGGGAGCTGTTTTTT. Protein product: CASSYSGRELFF. Full variable domain (missing parts from reference TRBV7-9 and TRBJ2-2): DTGVSQNPRHKITKRGQNVTFRCDPISEHNRLYWYRQTLGQGPEFLTYFQNEAQLEKSRLLSDRFSAERPKGSFSTLEIQRTEQGDSAMYLCASSYSGRELFFGEGSRLTVL.

The chain has TRBV28 and TRBJ1-2, with 7 bases lining up with TRBD1. CDR1 is MDHEN and CDR2 is SYDVKM in the germline V gene. The V and J ends lost 3 bases and 0 bases, in that order; junction bases with no gene match: 4. This CDR3 is built from 15 residues. CDR3 sequence reads: CASSFPQGANYGYTF. The CDR3 DNA follows: TGTGCCAGCAGTTTCCCTCAGGGGGCTAACTATGGCTACACCTTC.

In its sample, this clone was seen once. This sequence joins TRBV5-6 and TRBJ1-2; no firm D call. Germline V CDR1 and CDR2: SGHDT, YYEEEE. V was pared by 4 bases and J by 8 bases, with 18 bases between. The CDR3 covers 14 residues. CDR3 nucleotides: TGTGCCAGCAGCACGGTGGTCGGTTATCGGGGCTACACCTTC. As protein: CASSTVVGYRGYTF.

A word on this clone: This same CDR3 is encoded by further DNA sequences in the sample. The chain carries TRBV7-9 and TRBJ2-3; 11 nucleotides align to TRBD1. V lost 3 bases, J lost 6 bases, and 5 bases stayed unmatched. There are 15 residues in the CDR3. Germline V gives CDR1 SEHNR, CDR2 FQNEAQ (reference sequence). CDR3 coding DNA: TGTGCCAGCAGCTTTGGACAGGGGGCCACGGATACGCAGTATTTT. Its translation: CASSFGQGATDTQYF.

The chain recombines TRBV13 with TRBJ2-7; D perhaps matches TRBD2 (5 bases). V lost 5 bases and J lost 3, with 11 bases in between. The V gene's germline CDR1 is PRHDT and CDR2 FYEKMQ (reference sequence). The CDR3 runs to 13 residues. Here the CDR3 reads CASSLHGIYEQYF. CDR3 DNA sequence: TGTGCCAGCAGCCTTCACGGGATCTACGAGCAGTACTTC.

The rearrangement links TRBV5-6 to TRBJ1-1; no clear D. Germline V gives CDR1 SGHDT, CDR2 YYEEEE. CDR3 length: 15 residues. Trimming removed 2 bases at V and 6 bases at J, with 17 bases between. This CDR3 reads CASSLGSPMGSEAFF. The CDR3 DNA reads as TGTGCCAGCAGCTTAGGCAGTCCCATGGGGTCTGAAGCTTTCTTT.

The chain carries TRBV7-9 and TRBJ2-7; the match to TRBD1 covers 8 bases. Unmatched junction bases numbered 15, after V lost 11 bases and J lost 6 bases. The CDR3 is 14 residues long. In germline, CDR1 is SEHNR, CDR2 FQNEAQ (reference sequence). CDR3 residues: CAAMGTGDHSEQYF. The CDR3 nucleotides read TGTGCCGCGATGGGGACAGGAGACCACTCCGAGCAGTACTTC.

The V and J genes are TRBV7-9 and TRBJ1-4; no definite D call. Deletions cut 1 base from V and 1 base from J, with 7 bases between. The CDR3 sequence is 15 residues long. Germline CDR1 and CDR2: SEHNR and FQNEAQ (reference sequence). CDR3 sequence: CASSLDPGTNEKLFF. CDR3 nucleotides: TGTGCCAGCAGCTTAGATCCAGGAACTAATGAAAAACTGTTTTTT.

The CDR3 DNA reads as TGTGCCAGCCTTGTTCTGAACACTGAAGCTTTCTTT. It yields the protein CASLVLNTEAFF. V gene TRBV6-6 combines with J gene TRBJ1-1; unclear D gene. Germline values: CDR1 MNHNY, CDR2 SVGAGI (reference sequence). Trimming stripped 8 bases from V and 0 bases from J, with 7 bases between. This CDR3 region has 12 residues.

This clone is a singleton in its sample. V is TRBV5-6 and J is TRBJ1-5; D is uncertain. The CDR3 is 13 residues long. Germline loops: CDR1 SGHDT, CDR2 YYEEEE. The V gene lost 4 bases and the J gene lost 3 bases, with 8 bases spanning the gap. Here the CDR3 DNA reads TGTGCCAGCAGCCCGGGCCCCAATCAGCCCCAGCATTTT. Translated, it gives CASSPGPNQPQHF.

The chain links TRBV29-1 to TRBJ2-7; D is uncertain. Trimming removed 3 bases from V and 3 bases from J, with 6 bases in between. CDR1 SQVTM and CDR2 ANQGSEA come from the germline V gene. This CDR3 comprises 11 residues. This CDR3 reads CSVEMGYEQYF. The CDR3 nucleotides read TGCAGCGTTGAGATGGGCTACGAGCAGTACTTC.

The rearrangement uses TRBV9 and TRBJ2-1; D assignment may be TRBD1 or TRBD2 (5 bases each). The CDR3 runs 17 residues. From germline, CDR1 is SGDLS and CDR2 YYNGEE. The V and J ends lost 0 bases and 4 bases respectively, with 17 bases between them. As DNA, the CDR3 is TGTGCCAGCAGCGTAGTAGTTGAGGGGTCTGCATACAATGAGCAGTTCTTC. Translating it yields CASSVVVEGSAYNEQFF.

The CDR3 reads CATRSREGTDTQYF. Written as DNA, the CDR3 is TGTGCCACCAGATCCAGGGAAGGCACAGATACGCAGTATTTT. V usage is TRBV10-3 and J usage is TRBJ2-3; tentative D call: TRBD1 (5 bases). CDR1 and CDR2 from the germline V gene are ENHRY and SYGVKD. Trimming took off 10 bases at V and 1 base at J, with 15 bases between the two ends. The CDR3 extends over 14 amino acids.

The rearrangement joins TRBV28 to TRBJ2-5; possible D gene TRBD2, 6 bases. The CDR3 runs 15 residues. Looked up from germline, CDR1 is MDHEN and CDR2 is SYDVKM. Deletions cut 2 bases from V and 1 base from J, with 11 bases between. This CDR3 reads CASSLAGTLQETQYF. The CDR3 nucleotides read TGTGCCAGCAGTTTAGCCGGGACTCTCCAAGAGACCCAGTACTTC.